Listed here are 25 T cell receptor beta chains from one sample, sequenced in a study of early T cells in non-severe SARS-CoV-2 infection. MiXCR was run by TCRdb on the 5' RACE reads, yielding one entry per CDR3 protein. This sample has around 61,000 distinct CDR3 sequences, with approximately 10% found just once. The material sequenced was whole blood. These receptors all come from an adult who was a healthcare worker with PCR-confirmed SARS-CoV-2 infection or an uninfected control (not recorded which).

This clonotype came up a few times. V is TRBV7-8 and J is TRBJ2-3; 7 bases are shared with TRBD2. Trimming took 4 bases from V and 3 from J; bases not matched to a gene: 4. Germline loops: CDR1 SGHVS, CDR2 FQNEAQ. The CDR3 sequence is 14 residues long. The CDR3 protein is CASSWTRKTDTQYF. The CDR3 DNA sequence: TGTGCCAGCAGCTGGACTAGAAAGACAGATACGCAGTATTTT.

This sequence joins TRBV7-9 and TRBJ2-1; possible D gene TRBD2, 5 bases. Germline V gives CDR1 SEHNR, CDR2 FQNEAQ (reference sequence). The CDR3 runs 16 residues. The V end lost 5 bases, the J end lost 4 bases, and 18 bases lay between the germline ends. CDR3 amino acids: CASSAPRGASYNEQFF. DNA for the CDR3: TGTGCCAGCAGCGCCCCCCGGGGAGCCTCTTACAATGAGCAGTTCTTC.

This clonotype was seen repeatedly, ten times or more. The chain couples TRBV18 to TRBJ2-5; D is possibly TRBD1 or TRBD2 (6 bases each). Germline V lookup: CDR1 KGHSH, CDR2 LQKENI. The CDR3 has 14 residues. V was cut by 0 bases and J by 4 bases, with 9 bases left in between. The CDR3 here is CASSPPSGAETQYF. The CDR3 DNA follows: TGTGCCAGCTCACCACCGTCGGGGGCAGAGACCCAGTACTTC. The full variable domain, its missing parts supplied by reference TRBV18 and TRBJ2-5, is NAGVMQNPRHLVRRRGQEARLRCSPMKGHSHVYWYRQLPEEGLKFMVYLQKENIIDESGMPKERFSAEFPKEGPSILRIQQVVRGDSAAYFCASSPPSGAETQYFGPGTRLLVL.

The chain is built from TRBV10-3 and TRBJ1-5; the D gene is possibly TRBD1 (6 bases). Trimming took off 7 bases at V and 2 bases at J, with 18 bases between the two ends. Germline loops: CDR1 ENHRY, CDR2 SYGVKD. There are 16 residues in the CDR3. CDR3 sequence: CAITEGQTLGNQPQHF. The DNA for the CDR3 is TGTGCCATCACCGAGGGACAAACTTTAGGCAATCAGCCCCAGCATTTT.

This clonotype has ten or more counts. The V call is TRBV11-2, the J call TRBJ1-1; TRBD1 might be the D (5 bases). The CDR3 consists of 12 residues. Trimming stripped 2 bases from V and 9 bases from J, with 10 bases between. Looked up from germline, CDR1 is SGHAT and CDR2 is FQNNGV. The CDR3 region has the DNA TGTGCCAGCAGCTTACCCAGGGTGAAAGCTTTCTTT. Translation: CASSLPRVKAFF.

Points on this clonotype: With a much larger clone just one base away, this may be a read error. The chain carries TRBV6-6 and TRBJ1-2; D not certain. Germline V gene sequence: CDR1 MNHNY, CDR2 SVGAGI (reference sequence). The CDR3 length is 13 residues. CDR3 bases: TGTGCCTGCAGTTACTCCCCCCCGGGTGGCTACACCTTC. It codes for CACSYSPPGGYTF.

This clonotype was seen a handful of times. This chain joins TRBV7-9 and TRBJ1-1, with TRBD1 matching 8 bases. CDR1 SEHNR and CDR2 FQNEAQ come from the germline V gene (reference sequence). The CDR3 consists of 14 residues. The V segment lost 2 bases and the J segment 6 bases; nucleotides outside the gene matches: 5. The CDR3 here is CASSLLWGQAEAFF. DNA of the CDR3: TGTGCCAGCAGCTTATTATGGGGACAGGCTGAAGCTTTCTTT.

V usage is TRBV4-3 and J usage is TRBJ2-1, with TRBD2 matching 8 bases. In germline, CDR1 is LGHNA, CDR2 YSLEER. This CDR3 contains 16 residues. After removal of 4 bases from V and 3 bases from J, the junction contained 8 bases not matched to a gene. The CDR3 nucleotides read TGCGCCAGCAGCCCGTTCGTAAGCGGGAGCTACAATGAGCAGTTCTTC. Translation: CASSPFVSGSYNEQFF.

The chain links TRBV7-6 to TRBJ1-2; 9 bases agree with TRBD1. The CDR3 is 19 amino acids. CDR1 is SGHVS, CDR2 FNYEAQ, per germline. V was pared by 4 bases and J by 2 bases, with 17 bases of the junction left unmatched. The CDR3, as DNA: TGTGCCAGCAGCTCCGTAGTAACCCGGGACAGGGATACCAACTATGGCTACACCTTC. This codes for CASSSVVTRDRDTNYGYTF. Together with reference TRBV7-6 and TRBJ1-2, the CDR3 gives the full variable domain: GAGVSQSPRYKVTKRGQDVALRCDPISGHVSLYWYRQALGQGPEFLTYFNYEAQQDKSGLPNDRFSAERPEGSISTLTIQRTEQRDSAMYRCASSSVVTRDRDTNYGYTFGSGTRLTVV.

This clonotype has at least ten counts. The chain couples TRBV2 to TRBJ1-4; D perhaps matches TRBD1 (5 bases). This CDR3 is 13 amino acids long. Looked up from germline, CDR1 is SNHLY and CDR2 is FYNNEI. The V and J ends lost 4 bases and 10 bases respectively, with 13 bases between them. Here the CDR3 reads CASSAQGPGKLFF. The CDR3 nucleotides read TGTGCCAGCAGTGCCCAGGGCCCCGGAAAACTGTTTTTT.

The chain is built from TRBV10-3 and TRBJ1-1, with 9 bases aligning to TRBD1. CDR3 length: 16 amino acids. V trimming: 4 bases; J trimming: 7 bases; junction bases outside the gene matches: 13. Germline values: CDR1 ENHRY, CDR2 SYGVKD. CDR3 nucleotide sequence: TGTGCCATCAGTGCAAATCCCGGGACAGGGTTTATTGAAGCTTTCTTT. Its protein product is CAISANPGTGFIEAFF.

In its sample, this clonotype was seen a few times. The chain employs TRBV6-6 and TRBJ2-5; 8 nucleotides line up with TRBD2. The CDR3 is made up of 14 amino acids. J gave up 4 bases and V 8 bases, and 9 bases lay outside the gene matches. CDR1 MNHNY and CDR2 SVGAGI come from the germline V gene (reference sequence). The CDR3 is CASSTSAKLETQYF. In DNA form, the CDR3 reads TGTGCCAGCTCGACTAGCGCGAAGCTAGAGACCCAGTACTTC.

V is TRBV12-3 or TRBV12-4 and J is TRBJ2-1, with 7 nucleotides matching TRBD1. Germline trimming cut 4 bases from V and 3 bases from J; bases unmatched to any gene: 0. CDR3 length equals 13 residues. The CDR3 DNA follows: TGTGCCAGCAGTTGGGACAGCTACAATGAGCAGTTCTTC. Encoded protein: CASSWDSYNEQFF.

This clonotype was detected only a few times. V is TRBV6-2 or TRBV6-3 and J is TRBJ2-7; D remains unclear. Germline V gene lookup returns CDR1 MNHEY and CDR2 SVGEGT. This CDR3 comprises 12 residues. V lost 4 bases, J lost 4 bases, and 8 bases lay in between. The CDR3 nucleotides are TGTGCCAGCAGTTCGCGACTGTACGAGCAGTACTTC. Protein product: CASSSRLYEQYF.

The CDR3 sequence: CSVQEINTEAFF. In DNA form, the CDR3 reads TGCAGCGTTCAGGAGATAAACACTGAAGCTTTCTTT. The chain is built from TRBV29-1 and TRBJ1-1; unclear D gene. Trimming cost V 5 bases and J 2 bases, with 9 bases left between them. CDR1 and CDR2 from the germline V gene are SQVTM and ANQGSEA. The CDR3 has 12 amino acids.

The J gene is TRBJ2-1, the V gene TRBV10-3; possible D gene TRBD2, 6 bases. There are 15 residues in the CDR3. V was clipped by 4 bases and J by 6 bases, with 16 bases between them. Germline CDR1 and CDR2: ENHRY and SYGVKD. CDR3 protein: CAISGQLAGSNEQFF. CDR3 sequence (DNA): TGTGCCATCAGTGGCCAACTAGCCGGGAGCAATGAGCAGTTCTTC.

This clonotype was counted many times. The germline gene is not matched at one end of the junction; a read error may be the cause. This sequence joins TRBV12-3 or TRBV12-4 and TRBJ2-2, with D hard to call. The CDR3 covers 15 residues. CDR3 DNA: TGTGCCAGCAGCTTAGACGCACTTTTCACCGGGGAGCTGTTTTTT. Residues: CASSLDALFTGELFF.

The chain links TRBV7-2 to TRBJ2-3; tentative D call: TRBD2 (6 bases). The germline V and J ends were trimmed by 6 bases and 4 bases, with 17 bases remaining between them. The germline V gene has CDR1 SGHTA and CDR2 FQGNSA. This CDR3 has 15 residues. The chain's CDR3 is CASSFRGGISDTQYF. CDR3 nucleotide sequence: TGTGCCAGCAGTTTCCGGGGCGGGATATCAGATACGCAGTATTTT.

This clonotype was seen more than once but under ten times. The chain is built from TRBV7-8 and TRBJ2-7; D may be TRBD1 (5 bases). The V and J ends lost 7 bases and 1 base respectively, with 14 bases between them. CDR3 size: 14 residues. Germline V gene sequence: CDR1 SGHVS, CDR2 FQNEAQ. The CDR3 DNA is TGTGCCAGCACCAAGACAGTGCCTTCCTACGAGCAGTACTTC. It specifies CASTKTVPSYEQYF.

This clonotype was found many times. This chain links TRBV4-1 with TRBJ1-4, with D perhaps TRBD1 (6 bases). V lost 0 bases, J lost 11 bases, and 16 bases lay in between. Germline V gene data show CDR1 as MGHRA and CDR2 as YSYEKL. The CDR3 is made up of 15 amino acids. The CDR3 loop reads CASSQEFPGDDKLFF. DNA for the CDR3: TGCGCCAGCAGCCAAGAATTCCCAGGGGACGACAAACTGTTTTTT.

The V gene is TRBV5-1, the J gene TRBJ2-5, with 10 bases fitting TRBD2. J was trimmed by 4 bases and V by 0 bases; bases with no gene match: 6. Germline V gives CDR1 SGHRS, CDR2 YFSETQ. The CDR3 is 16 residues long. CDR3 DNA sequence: TGCGCCAGCAGCTTGGCATCTAGCGGGAGATCAGAGACCCAGTACTTC. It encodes CASSLASSGRSETQYF.

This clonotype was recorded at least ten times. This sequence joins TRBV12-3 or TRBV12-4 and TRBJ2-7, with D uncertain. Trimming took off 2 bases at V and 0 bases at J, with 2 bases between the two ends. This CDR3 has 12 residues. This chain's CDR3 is CASSLYSYEQYF. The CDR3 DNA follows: TGTGCCAGCAGTTTATACTCCTACGAGCAGTACTTC.

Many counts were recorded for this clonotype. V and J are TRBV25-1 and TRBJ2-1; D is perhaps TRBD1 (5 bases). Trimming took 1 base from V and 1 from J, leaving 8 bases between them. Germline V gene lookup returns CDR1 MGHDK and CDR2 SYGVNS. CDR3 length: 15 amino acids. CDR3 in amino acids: CASSESRGSYNEQFF. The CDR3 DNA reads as TGTGCCAGCAGTGAATCTAGGGGTTCCTACAATGAGCAGTTCTTC. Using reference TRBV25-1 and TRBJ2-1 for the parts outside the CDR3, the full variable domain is EADIYQTPRYLVIGTGKKITLECSQTMGHDKMYWYQQDPGMELHLIHYSYGVNSTEKGDLSSESTVSRIRTEHFPLTLESARPSHTSQYLCASSESRGSYNEQFFGPGTRLTVL.

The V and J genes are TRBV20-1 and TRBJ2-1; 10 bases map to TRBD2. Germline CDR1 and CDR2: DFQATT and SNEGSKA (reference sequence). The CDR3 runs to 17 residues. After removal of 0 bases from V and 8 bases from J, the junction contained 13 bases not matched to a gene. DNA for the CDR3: TGCAGTGCTAGAGATACGCTAGCGGGAGAGGTGTTGTATGAGCAGTTCTTC. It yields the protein CSARDTLAGEVLYEQFF.

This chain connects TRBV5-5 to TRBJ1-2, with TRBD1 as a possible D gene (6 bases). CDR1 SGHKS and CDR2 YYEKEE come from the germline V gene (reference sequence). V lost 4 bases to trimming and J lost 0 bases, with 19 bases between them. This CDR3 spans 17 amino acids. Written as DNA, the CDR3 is TGTGCCAGCAGCCCCCGTGGGGGGCTGCTATCTAACTATGGCTACACCTTC. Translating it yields CASSPRGGLLSNYGYTF.